This paragraph covers one TCR beta chain sequence. Its antigen is still unknown. TCRdb independently ran MiXCR on the 5' RACE reads; one entry per CDR3 protein. The data show 360,000 or so distinct CDR3 sequences, about 9.9% seen once. These data belong to a study of T cells after yellow fever vaccination. Study-wide points: From the bulk population, abundant clonotypes could contaminate and appear within FACS-sorted repertoires.

Germline CDR1 is SGDLS and CDR2 is YYNGEE. The length of the CDR3 is 15 residues. Trimming took off 4 bases at V and 3 bases at J, with 16 bases between the two ends. The J gene is TRBJ1-1, the V gene TRBV9; a possible D gene is TRBD1 (6 bases). Sequenced here: PBMCs, sampled on the day of the first yellow fever vaccination. The sequence came from a man aged 18 to 30 who received the YFV17D yellow fever vaccine. CDR3 bases: TGTGCCAGCAGCATCCGCACAGGGAGGGACACTGAAGCTTTCTTT. Protein sequence: CASSIRTGRDTEAFF.